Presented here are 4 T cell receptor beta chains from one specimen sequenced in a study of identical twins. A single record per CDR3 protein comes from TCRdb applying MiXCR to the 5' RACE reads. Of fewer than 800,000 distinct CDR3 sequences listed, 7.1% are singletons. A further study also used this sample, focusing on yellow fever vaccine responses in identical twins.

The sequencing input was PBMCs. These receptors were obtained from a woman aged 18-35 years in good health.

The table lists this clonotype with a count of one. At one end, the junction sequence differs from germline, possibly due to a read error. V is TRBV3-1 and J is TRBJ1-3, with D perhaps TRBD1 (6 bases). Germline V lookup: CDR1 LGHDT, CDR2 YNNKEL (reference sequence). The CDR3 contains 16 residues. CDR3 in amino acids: CASSQDRARGGNSIYF. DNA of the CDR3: TGTGCCAGCAGCCAAGATCGAGCCAGGGGAGGAAACTCCATATATTTT.

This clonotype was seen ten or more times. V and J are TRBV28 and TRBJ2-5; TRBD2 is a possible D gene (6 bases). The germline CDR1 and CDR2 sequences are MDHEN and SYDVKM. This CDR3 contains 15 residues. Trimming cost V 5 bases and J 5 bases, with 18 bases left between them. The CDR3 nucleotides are TGTGCCAGCAGTGGGGGGAGTAGTTTGGGTGAGACCCAGTACTTC. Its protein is CASSGGSSLGETQYF.

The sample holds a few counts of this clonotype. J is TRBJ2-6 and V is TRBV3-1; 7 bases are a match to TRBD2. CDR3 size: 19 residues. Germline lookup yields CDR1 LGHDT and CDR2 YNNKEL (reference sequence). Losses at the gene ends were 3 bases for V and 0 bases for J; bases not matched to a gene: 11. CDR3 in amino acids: CASSHLGGSKGSGANVLTF. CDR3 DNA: TGTGCCAGCAGCCATCTAGGCGGGAGTAAAGGCTCTGGGGCCAACGTCCTGACTTTC.

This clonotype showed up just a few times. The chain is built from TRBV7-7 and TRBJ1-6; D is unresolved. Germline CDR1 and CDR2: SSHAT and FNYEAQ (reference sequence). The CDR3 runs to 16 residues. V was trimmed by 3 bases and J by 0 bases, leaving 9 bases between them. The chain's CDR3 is CASSFKGSSYNSPLHF. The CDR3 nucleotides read TGTGCCAGCAGCTTTAAAGGGAGCTCCTATAATTCACCCCTCCACTTT.